Described below is a single T cell receptor beta chain sequence and its context. Its matching antigen is unknown. The source of the sample is a study of T-cell memory formation after mild COVID-19. Overall study context: Largely, the TCR clusters proved donor specific.

TCRalpha and TCRbeta libraries used 5'RACE with constant-segment primers and UMIs. TCRdb fed the 5' RACE reads into MiXCR, producing one record per CDR3 protein. The sample holds 200,000 to 250,000 distinct CDR3 sequences, around 8.8% seen once. General observations from the study: The study found contracting CD4+ clones mainly in CM and EM and contracting CD8+ clones in EMRA. Several responding clones turned up in pre-infection memory, indicating that cross-reactive memory may have taken part.

V gave up 4 bases and J gave up 2 bases; unmatched junction bases: 7. The CDR3 totals 15 residues. Germline assignment: CDR1 SGHNT and CDR2 YYREEE (reference sequence). This TCR came from a man younger than 30 who had mild COVID-19 (a few samples of this study predate the infection). Cell type and time point are not known. V and J are TRBV5-4 and TRBJ2-5, with 8 bases identical to TRBD2. The sequenced material came from PBMCs or a T cell subset sorted from them (not recorded which). CDR3 residues: CASSLRLAQQETQYF. CDR3 sequence (DNA): TGTGCCAGCAGCCTCAGACTAGCGCAACAAGAGACCCAGTACTTC. The variable domain in full, with the rest retrieved from reference TRBV5-4 and TRBJ2-5, is ETGVTQSPTHLIKTRGQQVTLRCSSQSGHNTVSWYQQALGQGPQFIFQYYREEENGRGNFPPRFSGLQFPNYSSELNVNALELDDSALYLCASSLRLAQQETQYFGPGTRLLVL.